These 15 T cell receptor beta chains originate from one sample sequenced in a study of cytomegalovirus exposure and HLA in healthy donors. Vbeta (60) and Jbeta (13) primers were used in the PCR. The protocol was immunoSEQ multiplex PCR, while the TCRdb copy is restricted to in-frame clones and leaves out a portion. The sample carries approximately 100,000 clones, roughly 74% recorded once. The specimen was PBMCs. These receptors were collected from a middle-aged woman in good health and CMV-seronegative.

The chain is built from TRBV28 and TRBJ2-2; 8 positions match TRBD1. Germline V gene sequence: CDR1 MDHEN, CDR2 SYDVKM. CDR3 length: 14 amino acids. Trimming removed 8 bases from V and 4 bases from J; junction bases left unmatched: 6. The CDR3 region has the DNA TGTGCCAGCGTCAGGGGGCCTGGCACCGGGGAGCTGTTTTTT. This codes for CASVRGPGTGELFF.

This clone was detected only a few times. The V gene is TRBV6-5, the J gene TRBJ2-7; no reliable D call. The V gene lost 6 bases and the J gene lost 3 bases, with 18 bases spanning the gap. The CDR3 has 15 residues. Germline CDR1 is MNHEY and CDR2 is SVGAGI. The CDR3 loop reads CASSQTLALIYEQYF. DNA for the CDR3: TGTGCCAGCAGCCAGACGTTAGCCCTGATCTACGAGCAGTACTTC.

The chain carries TRBV11-2 and TRBJ1-2; 8 positions agree with TRBD1. CDR1 and CDR2 from the germline V gene are SGHAT and FQNNGV. The CDR3 spans 15 residues. J gave up 2 bases and V 5 bases, and 7 bases lay outside the gene matches. CDR3 protein: CASSPEGTGNYGYTF. As DNA, the CDR3 is TGTGCCAGCAGCCCAGAAGGGACAGGCAACTATGGCTACACCTTC.

The chain joins TRBV10-3 to TRBJ2-7; 8 positions agree with TRBD2. With 8 bases clipped from V and 6 bases from J, the junction kept 6 bases outside the gene matches. CDR3 size: 12 residues. The germline CDR1 and CDR2 sequences are ENHRY and SYGVKD. The CDR3 DNA reads TGTGCCATCGGGGGACTAGTCCCCGAGCAGTACTTC. Translation gives CAIGGLVPEQYF.

The chain uses TRBV29-1 and TRBJ2-5; no reliable D call. V was pared by 4 bases and J by 4 bases, with 13 bases between. The CDR3 length is 13 residues. Per the germline V gene, CDR1 is SQVTM and CDR2 is ANQGSEA. This CDR3 is CSVVVPPIETQYF. In DNA, the CDR3 is TGCAGCGTTGTAGTGCCCCCCATAGAGACCCAGTACTTC.

Regarding this clone: An end of the junction does not agree with germline; a read error may underlie this. The CDR3 here is CSSSPRGQGGLGGYTF. CDR3 nucleotides: TGTTCCAGCAGCCCGCGGGGACAGGGGGGATTAGGTGGCTACACCTTC. This rearrangement joins TRBV7-9 to TRBJ1-2, with 11 bases identical to TRBD1. This CDR3 contains 16 residues. Per the germline V gene, CDR1 is SEHNR and CDR2 is FQNEAQ (reference sequence).

This chain links TRBV2 with TRBJ2-5; the D gene is possibly TRBD1 (6 bases). V gave up 5 bases and J gave up 7 bases, with 17 bases separating them. CDR3 length equals 14 residues. Germline CDR1 reads SNHLY; CDR2 reads FYNNEI. Here the CDR3 DNA reads TGTGCCAGCAGTCGCGACAGCGAAGGGGGGACCCAGTACTTC. Protein: CASSRDSEGGTQYF.

The chain links TRBV7-9 to TRBJ1-1; TRBD1 agrees at 8 bases. CDR1 and CDR2 (germline): SEHNR, FQNEAQ (reference sequence). J was trimmed by 4 bases and V by 3 bases; bases with no gene match: 4. This CDR3 has 14 amino acids. CDR3 bases: TGTGCCAGCAGCTTTCCCGGACAGGGCACTGAAGCTTTCTTT. Protein product: CASSFPGQGTEAFF.

The genes are TRBV7-9 and TRBJ2-3; D gene ambiguous. The germline V and J ends were trimmed by 1 base and 0 bases, with 5 bases remaining between them. The CDR3 is made up of 14 amino acids. CDR1 is SEHNR and CDR2 is FQNEAQ in the germline V gene (reference sequence). The CDR3 is CASSLEHSTDTQYF. CDR3 nucleotides: TGTGCCAGCAGCTTAGAACACAGCACAGATACGCAGTATTTT.

This rearrangement joins TRBV29-1 to TRBJ2-2; 7 bases align to TRBD1. The CDR3 sequence is 14 residues long. Germline V lookup: CDR1 SQVTM, CDR2 ANQGSEA. V shed 5 bases, J shed 1 base, and the junction held 4 bases outside the gene matches. The CDR3 DNA follows: TGCAGCGTTTTTACAGGGGAGAACACCGGGGAGCTGTTTTTT. It encodes CSVFTGENTGELFF.

The genes are TRBV7-9 and TRBJ1-4, with 8 nucleotides matching TRBD1. The CDR3 contains 14 residues. Per germline, CDR1 SEHNR and CDR2 FQNEAQ (reference sequence). Losses at the gene ends were 5 bases for V and 8 bases for J; bases not matched to a gene: 7. The CDR3 DNA sequence: TGTGCCAGCAGCCTGGACAGGGTGGACGAAAAACTGTTTTTT. It specifies CASSLDRVDEKLFF.

The chain employs TRBV7-3 and TRBJ2-2; TRBD1 is a possible D gene (6 bases). This CDR3 has 12 amino acids. CDR1 is SGHTA and CDR2 is FQGTGA in the germline V gene. V lost 8 bases and J 4 bases, leaving 8 bases between the germline ends. CDR3 residues: CASGQSTGELFF. The DNA of the CDR3 is TGTGCCAGCGGACAGAGCACCGGGGAGCTGTTTTTT.

This clone was picked up a small number of times. The chain employs TRBV4-3 and TRBJ2-2, with D maybe TRBD1 (5 bases). The CDR3 extends over 16 amino acids. The germline CDR1 and CDR2 sequences are LGHNA and YSLEER. Trimming took off 4 bases at V and 0 bases at J, with 12 bases between the two ends. CDR3 nucleotides: TGCGCCAGCAGCCGTAACCGACAGACGAACACCGGGGAGCTGTTTTTT. As protein: CASSRNRQTNTGELFF.

The rearrangement links TRBV19 to TRBJ2-1, with 10 nucleotides matching TRBD2. CDR1 and CDR2 (germline): LNHDA, SQIVND (reference sequence). Trimming took 10 bases from V and 5 from J; bases not matched to a gene: 5. The CDR3 runs 13 residues. DNA for the CDR3: TGTGCCACCTCCGGGACTAGCGACAATGAGCAGTTCTTC. It codes for CATSGTSDNEQFF.

This clone was counted a single time. The rearrangement joins TRBV10-3 to TRBJ2-2; no clear D gene. The germline V gene has CDR1 ENHRY and CDR2 SYGVKD. V was trimmed by 10 bases and J by 1 base, leaving 7 bases between them. There are 12 residues in the CDR3. The CDR3 DNA is TGTGCCACTACGAAGAACACCGGGGAGCTGTTTTTT. It is translated as CATTKNTGELFF.